A selection of T cell receptor beta chains follows, all from one sample in a study of cytomegalovirus exposure and HLA in healthy donors. The method was immunoSEQ multiplex PCR; TCRdb's version includes in-frame clones alone and lacks a portion of them. This sample has 100,000 to 150,000 clones; about 71% occur once, and the top ten carry more than 2.5%. Sequencing input: PBMCs. The receptors here all came from a woman aged 55-69 years in good health and CMV-seropositive. The CDR3 runs from the conserved cysteine through the conserved F or W. A D gene is named only where the DNA matches it firmly. Clone sizes are given selectively: once, few, many, or a class where the clone is expanded.

J gene | D gene | V gene | clone size | CDR3 length | CDR3 DNA | CDR3 protein
TRBJ1-2 | . | TRBV15 | . | 17 | TGTGCCACCAGCAGATCCCTCGGACAGACTACTAACTATGGCTACACCTTC | CATSRSLGQTTNYGYTF
TRBJ1-1 | . | TRBV4-1 | . | 15 | TGCGCCAGCAGCCAAGTCAGGACACTGAACACTGAAGCTTTCTTT | CASSQVRTLNTEAFF
TRBJ1-1 | . | TRBV5-8 | . | 16 | TGTGCCAGCAGCTTGGAAACAGGAGTGTTGAACACTGAAGCTTTCTTT | CASSLETGVLNTEAFF
TRBJ1-2 | . | TRBV6-1 | few | 14 | TGTGCCAGCAGTGACTCCGGGGGTAGCTATGGCTACACCTTC | CASSDSGGSYGYTF
TRBJ2-7 | . | TRBV21-1 | once | 11 | TGTGCCAGCACCAGCGGGGGTTGGCGGTACTTC | CASTSGGWRYF
TRBJ2-1 | . | TRBV6-6 | . | 12 | TGTGCCAGCGGATCAGGTGGCAATGAGCAGTTCTTC | CASGSGGNEQFF
TRBJ1-5 | TRBD1 | TRBV18 | few | 15 | TGTGCCAGCTCACTAGGACAGGGTAACAATCAGCCCCAGCATTTT | CASSLGQGNNQPQHF
TRBJ2-5 | . | TRBV19 | . | 15 | TGTGCCAGTAGTATCCTAGGACAGCTCCAAGAGACCCAGTACTTC | CASSILGQLQETQYF
TRBJ2-7 | . | TRBV5-4 | few | 14 | TGTGCCAGCAGCTTGGAGCTCCCTGCCTACGAGCAGTACTTC | CASSLELPAYEQYF
TRBJ1-5 | . | TRBV18 | once | 15 | TGTGCCAGCTCACCACAGGAGGGCATGGCTCAGCCCCAGCATTTT | CASSPQEGMAQPQHF
TRBJ1-2 | . | TRBV7-6 | . | 14 | TGTGCCAGCAGCCTTACTCAGGCAAATGGCGGCTACACCTTC | CASSLTQANGGYTF
TRBJ2-2 | TRBD1 | TRBV4-2 | . | 17 | TGTGCCAGCAGCCAAGATGCGGCAGGGGGTAGACGAGGGGAGCTGTTTTTT | CASSQDAAGGRRGELFF
TRBJ1-1 | . | TRBV6-1 | . | 14 | TGTGCCAGCAGTGACCTGACAGCGAACACTGAAGCTTTCTTT | CASSDLTANTEAFF
TRBJ1-1 | TRBD1 | TRBV5-1 | . | 13 | TGCGCCAGCAGACCTACAGGGGAGTCTGAAGCTTTCTTT | CASRPTGESEAFF
TRBJ2-7 | . | TRBV7-2 | few | 14 | TGTGCCAGCGTCCTGGGGAGACAAAACTACGAGCAGTACTTC | CASVLGRQNYEQYF
TRBJ1-1 | TRBD1 | TRBV5-1 | once | 15 | TGCGCCAGCAGCTCATACACAGGGGGCAACACTGAAGCTTTCTTT | CASSSYTGGNTEAFF